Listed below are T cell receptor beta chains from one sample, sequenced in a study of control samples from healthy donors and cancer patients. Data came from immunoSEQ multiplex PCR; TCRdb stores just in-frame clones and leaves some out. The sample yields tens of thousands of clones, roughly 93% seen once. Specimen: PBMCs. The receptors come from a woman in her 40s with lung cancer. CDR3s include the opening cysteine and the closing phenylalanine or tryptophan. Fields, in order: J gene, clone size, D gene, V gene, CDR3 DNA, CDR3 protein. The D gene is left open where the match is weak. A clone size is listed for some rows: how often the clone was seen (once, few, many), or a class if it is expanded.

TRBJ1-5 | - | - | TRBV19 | TGTGCCAGTAGTACAGGGAGTCAGCAGCCCCAGCATTTT | CASSTGSQQPQHF
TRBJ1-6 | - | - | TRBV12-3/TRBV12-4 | TGTGCCAGCAGTTACCCCGGGAAAGCCCTCCACTTT | CASSYPGKALHF
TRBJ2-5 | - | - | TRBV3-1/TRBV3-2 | TGTGCCAGCAGCCTAGAGGACAGTTTCCAAGAGACCCAGTACTTC | CASSLEDSFQETQYF
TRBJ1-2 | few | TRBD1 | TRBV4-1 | TGCGCCAGCAGCCAAGAGGGACAGGACCCTTTAGGCTACACCTTC | CASSQEGQDPLGYTF
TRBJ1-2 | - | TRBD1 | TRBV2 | TGTGCCAGCATTCAGATTCAGGGGGCTGGTTATGGCTACACCTTC | CASIQIQGAGYGYTF
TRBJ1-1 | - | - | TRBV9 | TGTGCCAGCAGCGTAGATGGGAGGGAGAACACTGAAGCTTTCTTT | CASSVDGRENTEAFF
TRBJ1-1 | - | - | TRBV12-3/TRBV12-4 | TGTGCCATCACGACTCTGAACACTGAAGCTTTCTTT | CAITTLNTEAFF
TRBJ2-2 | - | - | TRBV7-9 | TGTGCCAGCCCCTCCACGACCGGGGAGCTGTTTTTT | CASPSTTGELFF
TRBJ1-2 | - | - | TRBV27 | TGTGCCAGTCGTCTAGCCACAGGGTATGGCTACACCTTC | CASRLATGYGYTF
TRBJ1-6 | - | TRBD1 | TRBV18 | TGTGCCAGCTCACCACAGGGGGCGGAGGATTCACCCCTCCACTTT | CASSPQGAEDSPLHF
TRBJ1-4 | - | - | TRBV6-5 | TGTGCCAGCTCTGTCACAGGGAATGAAAAACTGTTTTTT | CASSVTGNEKLFF
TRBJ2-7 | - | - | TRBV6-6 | TGTGCCAGCAGTTACACTACCTACGAGCAGTACTTC | CASSYTTYEQYF
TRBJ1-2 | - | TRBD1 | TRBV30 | TGTGCCTGGAGCCGGACAGGGAACTATGGCTACACCTTC | CAWSRTGNYGYTF
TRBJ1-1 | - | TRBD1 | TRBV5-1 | TGCGCCAGCGGCTACGGAACAGGGGATGGAGCTGAAGCTTTCTTT | CASGYGTGDGAEAFF
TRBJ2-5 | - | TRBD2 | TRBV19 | TGTGCCAGTAGTATCACCCTAGCGGGGGGGCCCCAAGAGACCCAGTACTTC | CASSITLAGGPQETQYF
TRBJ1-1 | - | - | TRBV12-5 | TGTGCTAGTGGTCCGGGAATAAAGAGCACTGAAGCTTTCTTT | CASGPGIKSTEAFF
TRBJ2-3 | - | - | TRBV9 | TGTGCCAGCAGCGGGGGGGTTATCGGTGGGACGCAGTATTTT | CASSGGVIGGTQYF
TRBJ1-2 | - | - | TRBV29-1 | TGCAGCGCCCTTTTTCGGACGCTCTATGGCTACACCTTC | CSALFRTLYGYTF
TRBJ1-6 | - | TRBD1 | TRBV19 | TGTGCCAGTACCGGACAGGGAGATTCACCCCTCCACTTT | CASTGQGDSPLHF
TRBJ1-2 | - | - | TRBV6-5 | TGTGCCAGCAGTTACTCTCCGGAATTGGGTGGCTACACCTTC | CASSYSPELGGYTF
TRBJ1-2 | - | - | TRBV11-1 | TGTGCCAGCAGCTTACGCAAAAAAGGTGGCTACACCTTC | CASSLRKKGGYTF
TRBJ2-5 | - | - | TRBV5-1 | TGCGCCAGCCCCGGTGTCAGCGCGGGGGAGACCCAGTACTTC | CASPGVSAGETQYF
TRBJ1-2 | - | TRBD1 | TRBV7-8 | TGTGCCAGCAGCTCGACAGGGCCTGCCTATGGCTACACCTTC | CASSSTGPAYGYTF
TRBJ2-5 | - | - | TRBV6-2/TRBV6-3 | TGTGCCAGCAGTTACGGTCTGCAGGAGACCCAGTACTTC | CASSYGLQETQYF
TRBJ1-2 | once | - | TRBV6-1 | TGTGCCAGCAGTGAAAGGGAAGGTCGTGGCTACACCTTC | CASSEREGRGYTF
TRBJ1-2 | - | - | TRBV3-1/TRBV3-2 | TGTGCCAGCAGCCTGACAGCTAACTATGGCTACACCTTC | CASSLTANYGYTF
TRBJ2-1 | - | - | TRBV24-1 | TGTGCCACCAGTGAGCACAATGAGCAGTTCTTC | CATSEHNEQFF
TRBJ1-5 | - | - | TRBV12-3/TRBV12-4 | TGTGCCAGCGTTAGTGCGGGGAATCAGCCCCAGCATTTT | CASVSAGNQPQHF
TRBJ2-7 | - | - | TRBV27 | TGTGCCAGCAGTTCATCCACAGTCCAAAACTCCTACGAGCAGTACTTC | CASSSSTVQNSYEQYF
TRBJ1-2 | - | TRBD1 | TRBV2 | TGTGCCAGCAAAACAGGGGGCGCCGATGGCTACACCTTC | CASKTGGADGYTF
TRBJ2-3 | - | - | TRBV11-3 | TGTGCCAGCAGCTTAGAAAAGGGGGGATTCACAGATACGCAGTATTTT | CASSLEKGGFTDTQYF
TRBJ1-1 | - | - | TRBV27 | TGTGCCACCCGGGGCGTGGGGACTGAAGCTTTCTTT | CATRGVGTEAFF